This passage covers 20 T cell receptor beta chains from one sample sequenced in a study of Ad26.COV2.S vaccination and SARS-CoV-2 variants. Treatment described: about 20 received Ad26.COV2.S at low or high dose, single or two shots; about 5 received placebo; per-sample allocation not given. Collection of samples fell on day 63 after the first vaccine or placebo injection. Here immunoSEQ multiplex PCR was the method, and the copy in TCRdb shows in-frame clones only, minus some. This table holds approximately 360,000 clones, roughly 80% found once. The sequencing here drew on peripheral blood, taken in a trial of Ad26.COV2.S vaccine versus placebo. Receptors were obtained from a person between 18 and 60 years old who received the Ad26.COV2.S COVID-19 vaccine or a placebo.

The chain carries TRBV6-5 and TRBJ2-5, with no clear D. The CDR3 is 13 amino acids. Germline CDR1 reads MNHEY; CDR2 reads SVGAGI. The germline V and J ends were trimmed by 6 bases and 4 bases, with 12 bases remaining between them. CDR3 DNA: TGTGCCAGCAGCCTCCGAGTACCAGAGACCCAGTACTTC. This codes for CASSLRVPETQYF.

This clone was observed a single time. The chain combines TRBV3-1 (or the pseudogene TRBV3-2) with TRBJ1-1; 7 nucleotides line up with TRBD1. CDR1 LGHDT and CDR2 YNNKEL come from the germline V gene (reference sequence). Trimming cost V 3 bases and J 4 bases; bases outside gene matches: 5. The CDR3 consists of 14 residues. The CDR3, as DNA: TGTGCCAGCAGCCAGAACAGGGGTACCACTGAAGCTTTCTTT. This codes for CASSQNRGTTEAFF.

The J gene is TRBJ2-3, the V gene TRBV7-3, with 9 bases matching TRBD1. With V trimmed by 5 bases and J by 4 bases, 7 bases remained unmatched. CDR1 and CDR2 (germline): SGHTA, FQGTGA. This CDR3 is built from 15 residues. The CDR3 bases are TGTGCCAGCAGCCCTGGGACAGGGCAGGCAGATACGCAGTATTTT. Translation: CASSPGTGQADTQYF. Looking up the rest from reference TRBV7-3 and TRBJ2-3 gives the full variable domain: GAGVSQTPSNKVTEKGKYVELRCDPISGHTALYWYRQSLGQGPEFLIYFQGTGAADDSGLPNDRFFAVRPEGSVSTLKIQRTERGDSAVYLCASSPGTGQADTQYFGPGTRLTVL.

CDR3 amino acids: CASSKPEGSLTEAFF. The CDR3 region has the DNA TGTGCCAGCAGCAAACCTGAGGGAAGTCTCACTGAAGCTTTCTTT. The V gene is TRBV7-9, the J gene TRBJ1-1; the D is unclear. This CDR3 has 15 residues. V was shortened by 5 bases and J by 4 bases, with 17 bases between the two germline ends. Germline CDR1 reads SEHNR; CDR2 reads FQNEAQ (reference sequence).

For the CDR3, the DNA is TGCGCCAGCAGCCCTCGTGGGACTCTCCACGAGCAGTACTTC. It specifies CASSPRGTLHEQYF. The V and J genes are TRBV4-1 and TRBJ2-7; D perhaps matches TRBD2 (6 bases). The CDR3 contains 14 residues. The V gene lost 4 bases and the J gene lost 5 bases, with 15 bases spanning the gap. In germline, CDR1 is MGHRA, CDR2 YSYEKL.

The chain couples TRBV5-1 to TRBJ2-5, with D possibly matching TRBD2 (5 bases). Germline CDR1 is SGHRS and CDR2 is YFSETQ. There are 15 residues in the CDR3. The germline V and J ends were trimmed by 0 bases and 5 bases, with 14 bases remaining between them. CDR3 amino acids: CASSLGVGAPETQYF. The CDR3, as DNA: TGCGCCAGCAGCTTGGGTGTGGGAGCGCCCGAGACCCAGTACTTC.

The chain links TRBV19 to TRBJ2-1, with D possibly being TRBD1 (5 bases). Trimming removed 5 bases at V and 4 bases at J, with 15 bases between. The germline V gene encodes CDR1 LNHDA and CDR2 SQIVND (reference sequence). The CDR3 covers 15 residues. CDR3 amino acids: CASSEGVFLYNEQFF. The CDR3 nucleotides are TGTGCCAGTAGTGAAGGGGTCTTCCTTTACAATGAGCAGTTCTTC. Variable domain in full (rest from reference TRBV19 and TRBJ2-1): DGGITQSPKYLFRKEGQNVTLSCEQNLNHDAMYWYRQDPGQGLRLIYYSQIVNDFQKGDIAEGYSVSREKKESFPLTVTSAQKNPTAFYLCASSEGVFLYNEQFFGPGTRLTVL.

The CDR3 DNA reads TGTGCCAGTAGTATACCCCCCTTCCTTATGAACTATGGCTACACCTTC. It yields the protein CASSIPPFLMNYGYTF. J is TRBJ1-2 and V is TRBV19; D gene unclear. With 2 bases removed from V and 2 bases from J, the gap between germline ends came to 15 bases. Germline CDR1 and CDR2: LNHDA and SQIVND (reference sequence). The CDR3 runs 16 residues.

V usage is TRBV9 and J usage is TRBJ2-3, with D uncertain. Trimming left V 7 bases short and J 6 bases short, with 12 bases between. This CDR3 is 12 amino acids long. Germline loops: CDR1 SGDLS, CDR2 YYNGEE. CDR3 region: CASQSHGDTQYF. CDR3 coding DNA: TGTGCCAGCCAGAGCCATGGTGATACGCAGTATTTT. The full variable domain, in which reference TRBV9 and TRBJ2-3 provide the parts outside the CDR3, is DSGVTQTPKHLITATGQRVTLRCSPRSGDLSVYWYQQSLDQGLQFLIQYYNGEERAKGNILERFSAQQFPDLHSELNLSSLELGDSALYFCASQSHGDTQYFGPGTRLTVL.

This clone has a single count. J is TRBJ2-3 and V is TRBV5-4; D is possibly TRBD1 (6 bases). This CDR3 contains 16 residues. The V gene's germline CDR1 is SGHNT and CDR2 YYREEE (reference sequence). Trimming cost V 5 bases and J 3 bases, with 19 bases left between them. DNA of the CDR3: TGTGCCAGCAGTCTCCGACCCGTGGGGGCGACAGATACGCAGTATTTT. Its translation: CASSLRPVGATDTQYF.

This chain connects TRBV29-1 to TRBJ2-2; 15 positions match TRBD2. Germline lookup yields CDR1 SQVTM and CDR2 ANQGSEA. The CDR3 length is 16 residues. Trimming removed 6 bases from V and 3 bases from J; junction bases left unmatched: 5. CDR3 region: CSVYGLAGGYTGELFF. The CDR3 bases are TGCAGCGTCTACGGACTAGCGGGAGGGTACACCGGGGAGCTGTTTTTT.

The chain carries TRBV18 and TRBJ1-1, with 11 bases that match TRBD1. The CDR3 totals 15 residues. Germline V gene lookup returns CDR1 KGHSH and CDR2 LQKENI. J lost 4 bases, V lost 1 base, and 2 bases had no gene match. CDR3 nucleotides: TGTGCCAGCTCACCACGGACAGGGGGCACCACTGAAGCTTTCTTT. Protein sequence: CASSPRTGGTTEAFF.

This clone was observed once. Other nucleotide sequences in the sample specify the same CDR3. The chain has TRBV6-1 and TRBJ1-1, with D hard to call. The V end was cut by 0 bases, the J end by 1 base, with 6 bases between. This CDR3 region has 14 residues. Germline loops: CDR1 MNHNS, CDR2 SASEGT. The CDR3: CASSEAWGNTEAFF. The CDR3 bases are TGTGCCAGCAGTGAAGCATGGGGGAACACTGAAGCTTTCTTT.

The chain joins TRBV7-8 to TRBJ1-1; D call uncertain. The CDR3 sequence is 13 residues long. V lost 0 bases to trimming and J lost 1 base, with 3 bases between them. Germline V lookup: CDR1 SGHVS, CDR2 FQNEAQ. The CDR3 region is CASSLAWNTEAFF. In DNA form, the CDR3 reads TGTGCCAGCAGCTTAGCCTGGAACACTGAAGCTTTCTTT.

The chain is built from TRBV7-3 and TRBJ2-5, with D maybe TRBD2 (6 bases). Deletions cut 5 bases from V and 5 bases from J, with 15 bases between. The V gene's germline CDR1 is SGHTA and CDR2 FQGTGA. The CDR3 runs to 14 residues. The CDR3 nucleotides read TGTGCCAGCAGCGTTGGTGGAGGAGGGGAGACCCAGTACTTC. Translating gives CASSVGGGGETQYF.

Only one count was recorded for this clone. V usage is TRBV7-6 and J usage is TRBJ2-7, with 9 bases that match TRBD2. This CDR3 contains 18 residues. Germline CDR1 is SGHVS and CDR2 is FNYEAQ. The V and J ends lost 1 base and 3 bases, in that order; junction bases with no gene match: 13. In DNA form, the CDR3 reads TGTGCCAGCAGCTTAGTATTGGTCGAGGCGGGGGGGCACTACGAGCAGTACTTC. Protein product: CASSLVLVEAGGHYEQYF. Variable domain in full (rest from reference TRBV7-6 and TRBJ2-7): GAGVSQSPRYKVTKRGQDVALRCDPISGHVSLYWYRQALGQGPEFLTYFNYEAQQDKSGLPNDRFSAERPEGSISTLTIQRTEQRDSAMYRCASSLVLVEAGGHYEQYFGPGTRLTVT.

This clone was found a few times. The chain has TRBV7-9 and TRBJ2-3, with a tentative D call TRBD2 (6 bases). With 1 base removed from V and 1 base from J, the gap between germline ends came to 12 bases. The CDR3 runs 16 residues. Germline assignment: CDR1 SEHNR and CDR2 FQNEAQ (reference sequence). In DNA form, the CDR3 reads TGTGCCAGCAGCTTAGGGAAAGGCGGGGGCACAGATACGCAGTATTTT. Residues: CASSLGKGGGTDTQYF.

This clone was counted only a few times. The rearrangement links TRBV19 to TRBJ1-2; 8 nucleotides match TRBD1. Germline CDR1 reads LNHDA; CDR2 reads SQIVND (reference sequence). The CDR3 length is 16 residues. V lost 5 bases and J lost 0; bases outside the gene matches: 8. CDR3 sequence reads: CASSLQTGASNYGYTF. The CDR3 DNA follows: TGTGCCAGTAGTCTTCAGACAGGGGCGTCTAACTATGGCTACACCTTC.

V gene TRBV19 combines with J gene TRBJ1-1; 8 positions agree with TRBD1. CDR1 and CDR2 (germline): LNHDA, SQIVND (reference sequence). V shed 2 bases, J shed 8 bases, and the junction held 4 bases outside the gene matches. The CDR3 has 13 residues. The DNA of the CDR3 is TGTGCCAGTAGTATAAGTAGGGACAGGGAAGCTTTCTTT. Protein: CASSISRDREAFF.

The V and J genes are TRBV6-6 and TRBJ2-1; D perhaps matches TRBD1 (5 bases). This CDR3 spans 15 amino acids. The germline V gene encodes CDR1 MNHNY and CDR2 SVGAGI (reference sequence). With 7 bases removed from V and 7 bases from J, the gap between germline ends came to 20 bases. CDR3 sequence (DNA): TGTGCCAGCAACTACCAGGGAAGTATGGGTAATGAGCAGTTCTTC. Translating it yields CASNYQGSMGNEQFF.